The T cell receptor beta chain under discussion was sequenced for a study of monozygotic twins with inflammatory bowel disease. Study outcomes and limitations: Patients received differing immunosuppressive treatments, which may have added variability to their repertoires. The existence of one strong signal or clonotype linked to IBD lacked support.

This CDR3 has 13 amino acids. The V gene's germline CDR1 is DFQATT and CDR2 SNEGSKA (reference sequence). As concerns this clonotype: Its antigen is unknown.

Researchers generated cDNA in eight separate reactions per sample. TCRdb re-called the 5' RACE reads; every CDR3 protein appears as one record, without DNA. This repertoire includes about 350,000 distinct CDR3 sequences. Sequencing was carried out using blood. The chain carries TRBV20-1 and TRBJ2-3; TCRdb's assignment of TRBD1 cannot be checked, as there is no DNA. The TCR sequence derives from a human donor with ulcerative colitis or Crohn's disease, or a healthy co-twin of an affected twin (not recorded which). CDR3 sequence: CSANGEGMDTQYF.